A single sample gave rise to the 27 T cell receptor beta chains below, sequenced in a study of T cells in Graves' hyperthyroidism and ophthalmopathy (dated by TCRdb to between 2017 and 2020). The library was produced with multiplex PCR. The sample was run on an Illumina HiSeq 2000. Amplification of TCR beta CDR3 regions was carried out from RNA transcripts. The TCR CDR3 was subjected to a first round of RT-PCR using the HTBI primer set and the Qiagen OneStep RT-PCR kit. TCRdb redid the processing of the public reads, applying fastp at Q25 and MiXCR, and retained in-frame beta chains. Merged by CDR3 protein, the rows form single entries marked with the most common genes and DNA. Recorded for this sample are 490,000 or so distinct CDR3 sequences; approximately 49% of them occurred a single time. Of the sample, roughly 45% falls within the top ten clones. The sample was peripheral blood or thyroid tissue (not recorded which). These receptors all stem from an adult woman with Graves' disease, either hyperthyroidism or ophthalmopathy (not recorded which).

This clonotype appeared a few times. J is TRBJ1-1 and V is TRBV7-9, with a possible D match to TRBD1 (5 bases). The CDR3 spans 12 residues. Per germline, CDR1 SEHNR and CDR2 FQNEAQ (reference sequence). Trimming left V 6 bases short and J 9 bases short, with 14 bases between. CDR3 DNA: TGTGCCAGCAGTCATAGACAGCCCAAAGCTTTCTTT. Its translation: CASSHRQPKAFF.

At least ten counts were recorded for this clonotype. The chain links TRBV20-1 to TRBJ1-6; 7 bases are a match to TRBD1. The CDR3 is made up of 13 amino acids. Losses at the gene ends were 3 bases for V and 7 bases for J; bases not matched to a gene: 3. From germline, CDR1 is DFQATT and CDR2 SNEGSKA (reference sequence). The CDR3 is CSASATGNSPLHF. The CDR3 DNA reads TGCAGTGCTAGCGCGACAGGGAATTCACCCCTCCACTTT.

This sequence joins TRBV2 and TRBJ2-2; the D gene is possibly TRBD1 (6 bases). Trimming took off 4 bases at V and 8 bases at J, with 8 bases between the two ends. The CDR3 runs 12 residues. Germline CDR1 and CDR2: SNHLY and FYNNEI. The CDR3 nucleotides read TGTGCCAGCAGTGCCGGGACAGGGGAGCTGTTTTTT. Amino acids: CASSAGTGELFF. Full variable domain (missing parts from reference TRBV2 and TRBJ2-2): EPEVTQTPSHQVTQMGQEVILRCVPISNHLYFYWYRQILGQKVEFLVSFYNNEISEKSEIFDDQFSVERPDGSNFTLKIRSTKLEDSAMYFCASSAGTGELFFGEGSRLTVL.

This sequence joins TRBV7-9 and TRBJ2-5; D might be TRBD1 (6 bases). CDR1 is SEHNR, CDR2 FQNEAQ, per germline (reference sequence). The CDR3 covers 14 residues. V was clipped by 5 bases and J by 2 bases, with 12 bases between them. Written as DNA, the CDR3 is TGTGCCAGCAGCGGACGGACAGCTCAAGAGACCCAGTACTTC. This codes for CASSGRTAQETQYF.

In its sample, this clonotype was seen a few times. V is TRBV7-7 and J is TRBJ2-5, with 10 bases matching TRBD2. Looked up from germline, CDR1 is SSHAT and CDR2 is FNYEAQ (reference sequence). The CDR3 extends over 14 amino acids. CDR3 sequence: CAREASGRQETQYF. The CDR3 bases are TGTGCTAGAGAGGCTAGCGGGAGACAAGAGACCCAGTACTTC.

In this sample, this clonotype turned up a few times. The chain is built from TRBV20-1 and TRBJ2-5, with D possibly being TRBD1 or TRBD2 (5 bases each). Germline V gene sequence: CDR1 DFQATT, CDR2 SNEGSKA (reference sequence). V was trimmed by 3 bases and J by 5 bases, leaving 13 bases between them. The CDR3 is 13 residues long. The CDR3 nucleotides read TGCAGTGCTAGTCGACAGTGGGGGGAGACCCAGTACTTC. Translated: CSASRQWGETQYF.

The chain combines TRBV9 with TRBJ1-1, with D possibly TRBD1 on 6 matching bases. Trimming removed 3 bases from V and 4 bases from J, with 16 bases in between. Per the germline V gene, CDR1 is SGDLS and CDR2 is YYNGEE. The CDR3 spans 15 residues. The CDR3 coding sequence is TGTGCCAGCAGCGGGGGGGGCCCGAGGGGCACTGAAGCTTTCTTT. It is translated as CASSGGGPRGTEAFF.

The chain carries TRBV10-3 and TRBJ2-6; 10 nucleotides agree with TRBD1. Germline CDR1 ENHRY, CDR2 SYGVKD. With V trimmed by 10 bases and J by 2 bases, 5 bases remained unmatched. The CDR3 totals 15 residues. CDR3 nucleotides: TGTGCCACCGGGACAGGGGCCCCTGGGGCCAACGTCCTGACTTTC. Its translation: CATGTGAPGANVLTF.

This chain connects TRBV2 to TRBJ1-2; unclear D gene. The germline gives CDR1 SNHLY, CDR2 FYNNEI. Trimming pared 8 bases from V and 2 bases from J, leaving 15 bases between. The CDR3 spans 14 residues. CDR3 in amino acids: CASGGWARNYGYTF. The CDR3 DNA follows: TGTGCCAGCGGCGGGTGGGCTAGAAACTATGGCTACACCTTC. The entire variable domain, with the rest obtained from reference TRBV2 and TRBJ1-2, is as follows: EPEVTQTPSHQVTQMGQEVILRCVPISNHLYFYWYRQILGQKVEFLVSFYNNEISEKSEIFDDQFSVERPDGSNFTLKIRSTKLEDSAMYFCASGGWARNYGYTFGSGTRLTVV.

This clonotype turned up a few times. The chain joins TRBV4-3 to TRBJ2-2, with TRBD2 matching over 14 bases. Trimming cost V 4 bases and J 7 bases; bases outside gene matches: 5. The CDR3 runs to 16 residues. Germline V gene lookup returns CDR1 LGHNA and CDR2 YSLEER. The CDR3 bases are TGCGCCAGCAGCCGTGGGACTAGCGGGAGAATCGGGGAGCTGTTTTTT. This translates into CASSRGTSGRIGELFF.

Remarks on this clonotype: This may stem from a read error, because a much larger clone lies one nucleotide away. This chain connects TRBV20-1 to TRBJ2-7; D may be TRBD1 or TRBD2 (5 bases each). The CDR3 extends over 13 amino acids. The ends were cut back, 5 bases at V and 0 bases at J, with 11 bases in the middle. Germline CDR1 DFQATT, CDR2 SNEGSKA (reference sequence). This chain's CDR3 is CSAARDASYEQYF. CDR3 DNA sequence: TGCAGTGCTGCCCGGGACGCCTCCTACGAGCAGTACTTC.

This clonotype has just a few counts. The V gene is TRBV10-1, the J gene TRBJ1-3; tentatively, D is TRBD1 (5 bases). Germline loops: CDR1 WNHNN, CDR2 SYGVQD (reference sequence). The V and J ends lost 10 bases and 0 bases respectively, with 10 bases between them. The CDR3 runs 13 residues. Here the CDR3 reads CATGASSGNTIYF. The CDR3 bases are TGCGCCACCGGGGCGAGCTCTGGAAACACCATATATTTT.

Turning to this clonotype: Given the absence of the conserved phenylalanine or tryptophan at the CDR3 end, a read error is likely. Because the CDR3's place on the DNA is in doubt, the DNA is left out and the CDR3 is given as listed by TCRdb. The chain carries TRBV7-3 and TRBJ1-1; the table's D call of TRBD1 was not tested on the DNA. Ends included, the CDR3 has 11 residues. CDR1 is SGHTA and CDR2 is FQGTGA in the germline V gene. CDR3 sequence reads: CASSPKTPRVS.

The rearrangement uses TRBV7-9 and TRBJ1-3, with TRBD1 as a possible D gene (6 bases). Germline CDR1 is SEHNR and CDR2 is FQNEAQ (reference sequence). V gave up 1 base and J gave up 0 bases, with 22 bases separating them. There are 20 residues in the CDR3. The CDR3 region is CASSLVATGTRLGSGNTIYF. In DNA, the CDR3 is TGTGCCAGCAGCTTAGTCGCTACAGGGACGCGGTTGGGCTCTGGAAACACCATATATTTT.

This clonotype was detected ten times or more. The chain combines TRBV7-2 with TRBJ2-7, with a possible D match to TRBD2 (7 bases). The germline V and J ends were trimmed by 5 bases and 7 bases, with 21 bases remaining between them. There are 15 residues in the CDR3. Germline-derived CDR1 and CDR2 are SGHTA and FQGNSA. CDR3 nucleotide sequence: TGTGCCAGCAGCCTTACGCGAGGGGGGGCGCGAGAGCAGTACTTC. Its protein is CASSLTRGGAREQYF.

The sample holds many counts of this clonotype. This chain links TRBV29-1 with TRBJ2-5, with D perhaps matching TRBD2 (6 bases). Germline V CDR1 and CDR2: SQVTM, ANQGSEA. Trimming removed 4 bases from V and 4 bases from J, with 13 bases in between. CDR3 length: 13 amino acids. The CDR3 is CSVGDSRPETQYF. Here the CDR3 DNA reads TGCAGCGTTGGGGACTCTCGGCCAGAGACCCAGTACTTC.

In the case of this clonotype: The CDR3 end shows no conserved phenylalanine or tryptophan, and so a read error is likely. The DNA is left out, because the CDR3 cannot be placed on it with certainty; the CDR3 is given as TCRdb lists it. V usage is TRBV19 and J usage is TRBJ1-4. The CDR3 length equals 9 residues, ends included. CDR1 is LNHDA and CDR2 is SQIVND in the germline V gene (reference sequence). The CDR3 spells CASRSGQFY.

The chain joins TRBV11-2 to TRBJ2-2; D is possibly TRBD1 (6 bases). Germline V gives CDR1 SGHAT, CDR2 FQNNGV. The CDR3 has 13 residues. V was pared by 5 bases and J by 13 bases, with 17 bases between. CDR3 bases: TGTGCCAGCAGCACCCCGCGAGGCAGGGGGCTGTTTTTT. This translates into CASSTPRGRGLFF.

This clonotype turned up a few times. CDR3 amino acids: CASSPPGHLTDTQYF. CDR3 DNA: TGTGCCAGCAGTCCACCGGGACACCTCACAGATACGCAGTATTTT. J is TRBJ2-3 and V is TRBV14; maybe TRBD1 (6 bases). CDR3 size: 15 residues. The V end was cut by 6 bases, the J end by 2 bases, with 15 bases between. CDR1 SGHDN and CDR2 FVKESK come from the germline V gene.

This clonotype was counted ten times or more. The chain couples TRBV10-3 to TRBJ1-2; 9 bases fit TRBD1. Germline CDR1 reads ENHRY; CDR2 reads SYGVKD. J was trimmed by 4 bases and V by 6 bases; bases with no gene match: 3. The CDR3 loop spans 13 amino acids. In DNA, the CDR3 is TGTGCCATCAGCGGGACAGGGCCCTATGGCTACACCTTC. It codes for CAISGTGPYGYTF.

The sample holds many counts of this clonotype. The chain has TRBV7-2 and TRBJ2-2, with D uncertain. Trimming pared 3 bases from V and 5 bases from J, leaving 10 bases between. In germline, CDR1 is SGHTA, CDR2 FQGNSA. This CDR3 has 14 residues. Written as DNA, the CDR3 is TGTGCCAGCAGCTTTGTTTCTGGAACCGGGGAGCTGTTTTTT. Translation gives CASSFVSGTGELFF. Combining the CDR3 with reference TRBV7-2 and TRBJ2-2 gives the whole variable domain GAGVSQSPSNKVTEKGKDVELRCDPISGHTALYWYRQSLGQGLEFLIYFQGNSAPDKSGLPSDRFSAERTGGSVSTLTIQRTQQEDSAVYLCASSFVSGTGELFFGEGSRLTVL.

This clonotype has ten or more counts. This chain's CDR3 is CASSVRPGHEQYF. For the CDR3, the DNA is TGTGCCAGTAGTGTCCGACCGGGACACGAGCAGTACTTC. This chain links TRBV19 with TRBJ2-7; either TRBD1 or TRBD2 may supply D (5 bases each). From germline, CDR1 is LNHDA and CDR2 SQIVND (reference sequence). The CDR3 spans 13 residues. Trimming pared 5 bases from V and 5 bases from J, leaving 13 bases between.

This clonotype was observed many times. The chain uses TRBV7-2 and TRBJ2-7; maybe TRBD2 (6 bases). Trimming left V 2 bases short and J 4 bases short, with 12 bases between. The CDR3 sequence is 14 residues long. Germline loops: CDR1 SGHTA, CDR2 FQGNSA. The CDR3 DNA sequence: TGTGCCAGCAGCTTACGAGGTCGGGAGTACGAGCAGTACTTC. Translating it yields CASSLRGREYEQYF.

This clonotype was recorded at least ten times. V and J are TRBV12-3 or TRBV12-4 and TRBJ1-1; D is unclear. Trimming cost V 5 bases and J 11 bases, with 18 bases left between them. This CDR3 has 13 amino acids. The CDR3 spells CASSPVVSGGAFF. The CDR3 region has the DNA TGTGCCAGCAGTCCCGTGGTATCGGGAGGGGCTTTCTTT.

This clonotype has at least ten counts. This chain uses TRBV15 with TRBJ1-1; D unclear. The CDR3 has 14 residues. The V end was cut by 0 bases, the J end by 6 bases, with 11 bases between. Germline CDR1 reads LNHNV; CDR2 reads YYDKDF (reference sequence). The CDR3 region is CATSRDPESAEAFF. In nucleotides, the CDR3 is TGTGCCACCAGCAGAGATCCGGAGTCCGCTGAAGCTTTCTTT. The full variable domain, completed using reference TRBV15 and TRBJ1-1, is DAMVIQNPRYQVTQFGKPVTLSCSQTLNHNVMYWYQQKSSQAPKLLFHYYDKDFNNEADTPDNFQSRRPNTSFCFLDIRSPGLGDTAMYLCATSRDPESAEAFFGQGTRLTVV.

The rearrangement uses TRBV20-1 and TRBJ1-2, with no clear D. Germline V gene lookup returns CDR1 DFQATT and CDR2 SNEGSKA (reference sequence). Trimming took off 6 bases at V and 2 bases at J, with 13 bases between the two ends. The CDR3 spans 13 residues. CDR3 region: CSARPPVNYGYTF. CDR3 coding DNA: TGCAGTGCCAGGCCTCCTGTCAACTATGGCTACACCTTC.

This clonotype was observed at least ten times. The V call is TRBV11-2, the J call TRBJ1-5; D might be TRBD1 (5 bases). Germline-derived CDR1 and CDR2 are SGHAT and FQNNGV. The CDR3 has 14 amino acids. Trimming took 5 bases from V and 4 from J, leaving 12 bases between them. CDR3 in amino acids: CASSPDRTNQPQHF. CDR3 nucleotide sequence: TGTGCCAGCAGCCCAGACCGGACAAATCAGCCCCAGCATTTT.